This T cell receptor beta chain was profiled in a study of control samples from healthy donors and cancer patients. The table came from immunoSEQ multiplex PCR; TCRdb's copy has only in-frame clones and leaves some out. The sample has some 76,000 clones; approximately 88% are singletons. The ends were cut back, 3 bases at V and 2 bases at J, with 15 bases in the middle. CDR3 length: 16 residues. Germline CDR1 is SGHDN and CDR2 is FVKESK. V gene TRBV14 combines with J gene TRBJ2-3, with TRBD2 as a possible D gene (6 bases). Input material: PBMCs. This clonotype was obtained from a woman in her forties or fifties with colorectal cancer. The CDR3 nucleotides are TGTGCCAGCAGCCAGAGGAGGGCAGGTAACACAGATACGCAGTATTTT. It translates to CASSQRRAGNTDTQYF.